This T cell receptor beta chain was profiled in a study of cytomegalovirus exposure and HLA in healthy donors. For this clone: Its antigen is not identified.

Study outcomes and limitations: Most likely, a cluster of highly shared sequence variants arose as a sequencing artifact. Most CMV-associated TCR beta chains appeared HLA-restricted in a later analysis. A list of approximately 160 TCR beta chains associated with cytomegalovirus was given.

A multiplex PCR was run with 60 Vbeta primers and 13 Jbeta primers. Assay used: immunoSEQ multiplex PCR; TCRdb lists only in-frame clones, some missing. The sample holds 200,000 or so clones, 75% to 90% seen once. Sequences were obtained from PBMCs. This sequence was found in a woman aged 50 to 60 in good health and CMV-seropositive.

CDR3 coding DNA: TGTGCCAGCAGCAGAGGGACAGGGAGAGGAGATACGCAGTATTTT. It is translated as CASSRGTGRGDTQYF. The chain couples TRBV5-6 to TRBJ2-3; TRBD1 matches at 9 bases. J was trimmed by 5 bases and V by 4 bases; bases with no gene match: 8. The CDR3 is 15 amino acids. CDR1 and CDR2 (germline): SGHDT, YYEEEE.